Described below is a single T cell receptor beta chain sequence and its context. This entry belongs to a study of T cell changes during pregnancy in multiple sclerosis. Produced via immunoSEQ multiplex PCR; TCRdb's table is partial and in-frame only. This table has over 70,000 clones, 85% to 95% appearing once. There are 14 residues in the CDR3. The germline V gene has CDR1 SEHNR and CDR2 FQNEAQ (reference sequence). Trimming left V 1 base short and J 5 bases short, with 6 bases between. Sequencing was performed on peripheral blood, taken in the third trimester of pregnancy. The sequence came from a female donor in good health, enrolled as a control in a pregnancy study. J is TRBJ1-6 and V is TRBV7-9; D call uncertain. The CDR3 nucleotides are TGTGCCAGCAGCTTAGTACTGAATAATTCACCCCTCCACTTT. Protein: CASSLVLNNSPLHF.